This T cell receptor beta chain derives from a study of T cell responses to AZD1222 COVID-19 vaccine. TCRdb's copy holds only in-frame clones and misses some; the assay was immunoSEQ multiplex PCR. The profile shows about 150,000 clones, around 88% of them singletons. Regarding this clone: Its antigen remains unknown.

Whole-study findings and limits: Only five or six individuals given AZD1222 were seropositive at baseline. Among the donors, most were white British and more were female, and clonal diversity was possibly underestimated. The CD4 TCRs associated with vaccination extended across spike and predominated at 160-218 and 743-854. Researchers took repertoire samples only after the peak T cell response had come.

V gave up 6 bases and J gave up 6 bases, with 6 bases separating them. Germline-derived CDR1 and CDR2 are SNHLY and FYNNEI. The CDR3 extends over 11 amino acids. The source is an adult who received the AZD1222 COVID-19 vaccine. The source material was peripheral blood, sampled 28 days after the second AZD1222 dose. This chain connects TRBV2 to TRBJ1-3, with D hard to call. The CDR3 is CASRLTNTIYF. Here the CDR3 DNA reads TGTGCCAGCAGATTGACAAACACCATATATTTT. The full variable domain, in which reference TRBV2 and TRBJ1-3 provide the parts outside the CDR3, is EPEVTQTPSHQVTQMGQEVILRCVPISNHLYFYWYRQILGQKVEFLVSFYNNEISEKSEIFDDQFSVERPDGSNFTLKIRSTKLEDSAMYFCASRLTNTIYFGEGSWLTVV.